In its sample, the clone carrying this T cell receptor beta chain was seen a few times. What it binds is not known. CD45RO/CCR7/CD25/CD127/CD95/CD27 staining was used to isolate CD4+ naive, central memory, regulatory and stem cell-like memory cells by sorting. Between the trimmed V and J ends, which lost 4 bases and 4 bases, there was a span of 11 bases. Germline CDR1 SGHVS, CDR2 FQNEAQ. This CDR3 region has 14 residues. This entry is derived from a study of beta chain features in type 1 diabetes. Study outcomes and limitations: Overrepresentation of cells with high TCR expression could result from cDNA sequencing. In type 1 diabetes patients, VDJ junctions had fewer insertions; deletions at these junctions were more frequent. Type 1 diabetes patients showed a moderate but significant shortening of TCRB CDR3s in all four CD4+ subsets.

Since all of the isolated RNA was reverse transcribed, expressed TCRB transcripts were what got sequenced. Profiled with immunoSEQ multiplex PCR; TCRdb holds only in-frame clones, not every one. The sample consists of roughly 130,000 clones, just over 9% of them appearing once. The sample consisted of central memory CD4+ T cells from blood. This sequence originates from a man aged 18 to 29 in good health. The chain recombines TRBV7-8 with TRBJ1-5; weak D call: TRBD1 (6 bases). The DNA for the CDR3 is TGTGCCAGCAGCTCGTTGACAGGAAATCAGCCCCAGCATTTT. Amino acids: CASSSLTGNQPQHF.